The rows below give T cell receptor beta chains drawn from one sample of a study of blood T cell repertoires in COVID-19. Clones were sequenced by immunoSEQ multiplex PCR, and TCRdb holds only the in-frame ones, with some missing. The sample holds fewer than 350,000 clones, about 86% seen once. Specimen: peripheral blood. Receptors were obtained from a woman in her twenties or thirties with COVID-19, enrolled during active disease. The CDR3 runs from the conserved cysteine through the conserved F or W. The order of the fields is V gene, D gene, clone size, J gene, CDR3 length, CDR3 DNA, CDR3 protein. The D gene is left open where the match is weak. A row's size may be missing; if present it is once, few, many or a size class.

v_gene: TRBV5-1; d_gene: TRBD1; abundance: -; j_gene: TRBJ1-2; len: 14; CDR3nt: TGCGCCAGCAGCTTGGGGACAGGGGATTATGGCTACACCTTC; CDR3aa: CASSLGTGDYGYTF
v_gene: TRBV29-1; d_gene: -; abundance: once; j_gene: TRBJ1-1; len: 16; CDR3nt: TGCAGCGTTGTCAGCGGTCACAGTAGTATGAACACTGAAGCTTTCTTT; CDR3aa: CSVVSGHSSMNTEAFF
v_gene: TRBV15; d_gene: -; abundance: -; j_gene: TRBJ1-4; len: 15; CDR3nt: TGTGCCACCAGCAGGGACAGAGCAACTAATGAAAAACTGTTTTTT; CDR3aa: CATSRDRATNEKLFF
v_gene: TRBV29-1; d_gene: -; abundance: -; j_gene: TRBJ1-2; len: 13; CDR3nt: TGCAGCGTTGTGACATCGTGGTCGTATGGCTACACCTTC; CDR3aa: CSVVTSWSYGYTF
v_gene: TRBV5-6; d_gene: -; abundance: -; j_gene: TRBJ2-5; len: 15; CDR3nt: TGTGCCAGCATCCGACGGGATGTGGGGCAAGAGACCCAGTACTTC; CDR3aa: CASIRRDVGQETQYF
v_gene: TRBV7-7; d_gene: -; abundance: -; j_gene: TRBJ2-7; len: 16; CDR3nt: TGTGCCAGCAGCTTACCCTCTCGACAGGCCTCCTACGAGCAGTACTTC; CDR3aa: CASSLPSRQASYEQYF
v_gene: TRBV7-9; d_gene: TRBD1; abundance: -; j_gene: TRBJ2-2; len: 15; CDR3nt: TGTGCCAGCAGGGGGGGACAGGGAAACACCGGGGAGCTGTTTTTT; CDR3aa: CASRGGQGNTGELFF
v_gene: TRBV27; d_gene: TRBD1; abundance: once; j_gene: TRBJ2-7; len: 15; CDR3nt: TGTGCCAGCAGAACCACACCGGGACAGACCTACGAGCAGTACTTC; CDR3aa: CASRTTPGQTYEQYF
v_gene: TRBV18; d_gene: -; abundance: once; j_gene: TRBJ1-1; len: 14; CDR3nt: TGTGCCAGCTCACCTGTGACAGGACGAGCTGAAGCTTTCTTT; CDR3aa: CASSPVTGRAEAFF
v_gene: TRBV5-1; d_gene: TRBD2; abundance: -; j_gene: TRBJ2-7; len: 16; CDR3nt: TGCGCCAGCAGCGAATGGTCTAGCGGGGGACCCTACGAGCAGTACTTC; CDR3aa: CASSEWSSGGPYEQYF
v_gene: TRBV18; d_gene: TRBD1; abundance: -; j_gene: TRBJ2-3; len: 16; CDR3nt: TGTGCCAGCTCTAGACAGGGGGCTGTGGGCACAGATACGCAGTATTTT; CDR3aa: CASSRQGAVGTDTQYF
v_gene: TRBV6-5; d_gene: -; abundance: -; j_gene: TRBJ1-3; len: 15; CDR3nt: TGTGCCAGCAGTCCTCCCGCCTACTCTGGAAACACCATATATTTT; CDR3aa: CASSPPAYSGNTIYF
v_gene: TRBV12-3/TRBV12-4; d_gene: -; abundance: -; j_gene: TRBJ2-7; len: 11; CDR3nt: TGTGCCAGCAGCAAGGGGCATGAGCAGTACTTC; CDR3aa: CASSKGHEQYF
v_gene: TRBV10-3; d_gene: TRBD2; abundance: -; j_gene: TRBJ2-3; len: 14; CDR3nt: TGTGCCATCAGTGATCCTAGCGGGGGTAATACGCAGTATTTT; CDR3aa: CAISDPSGGNTQYF
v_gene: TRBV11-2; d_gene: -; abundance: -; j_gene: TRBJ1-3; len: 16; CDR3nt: TGTGCCAGCAGCTTAGGGTCCCCTCCCTATGGCGGGACCATATATTTT; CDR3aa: CASSLGSPPYGGTIYF
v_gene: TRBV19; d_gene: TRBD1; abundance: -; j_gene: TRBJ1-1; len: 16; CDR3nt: TGTGCCAGCACAGGGGGCAGGGGGACAATGAACACTGAAGCTTTCTTT; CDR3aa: CASTGGRGTMNTEAFF
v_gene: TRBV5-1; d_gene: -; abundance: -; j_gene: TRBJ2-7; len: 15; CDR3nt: TGCGCCAGCAACCCCGGGACACTAATCTCCTACGAGCAGTACTTC; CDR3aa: CASNPGTLISYEQYF
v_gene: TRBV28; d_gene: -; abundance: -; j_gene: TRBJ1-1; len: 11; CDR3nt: TGTGCCAGCAGTTTAGAGGGTGAAGCTTTCTTT; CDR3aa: CASSLEGEAFF
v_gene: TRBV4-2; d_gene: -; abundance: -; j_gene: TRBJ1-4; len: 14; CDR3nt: TGTGCCAGCAGCCAGGACACGATTAATGAAAAACTGTTTTTT; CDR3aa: CASSQDTINEKLFF
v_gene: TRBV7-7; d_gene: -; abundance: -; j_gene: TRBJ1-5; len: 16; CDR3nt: TGTGCCAGCACCCTCCCCAGGGAATCCCGCAATCAGCCCCAGCATTTT; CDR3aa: CASTLPRESRNQPQHF
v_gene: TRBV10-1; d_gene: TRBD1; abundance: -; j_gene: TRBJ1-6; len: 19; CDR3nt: TGCGCCAGCAGTGTAAAAACCCCTCCCTCGACAGGGTTCAATTCACCCCTCCACTTT; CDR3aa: CASSVKTPPSTGFNSPLHF
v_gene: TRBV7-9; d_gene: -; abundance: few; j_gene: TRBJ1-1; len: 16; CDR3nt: TGTGCCAGCAGCTTAGCGGGGGCCAGCAGGAACACTGAAGCTTTCTTT; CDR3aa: CASSLAGASRNTEAFF
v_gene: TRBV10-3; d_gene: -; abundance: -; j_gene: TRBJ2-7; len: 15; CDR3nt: TGTGCCATCAGCGATGGGGGGTCGAGCTCCTACGAGCAGTACTTC; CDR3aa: CAISDGGSSSYEQYF
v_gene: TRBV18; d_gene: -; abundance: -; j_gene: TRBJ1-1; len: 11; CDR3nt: TGTGCCAGCTCGGAATCAGGTGAAGCTTTCTTT; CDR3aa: CASSESGEAFF
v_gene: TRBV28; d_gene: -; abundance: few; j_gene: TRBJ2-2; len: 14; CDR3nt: TGTGCCAGCAGTTTAACCCAGGGTTCCGGGGAGCTGTTTTTT; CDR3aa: CASSLTQGSGELFF
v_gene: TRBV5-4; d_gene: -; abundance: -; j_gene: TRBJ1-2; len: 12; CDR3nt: TGTGCCAGCAGCTTGAGGGGTTTCGGCTACACCTTC; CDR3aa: CASSLRGFGYTF
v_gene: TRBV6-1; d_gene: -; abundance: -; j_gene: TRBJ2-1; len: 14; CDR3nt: TGTGCCAGCAGTGATCCCAACTCCTACAATGAGCAGTTCTTC; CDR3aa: CASSDPNSYNEQFF
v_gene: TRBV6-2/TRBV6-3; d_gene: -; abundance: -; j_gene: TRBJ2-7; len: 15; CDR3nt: TGTGCCAGCAGCCCACGGGTCATCGGGTCCTACGAGCAGTACTTC; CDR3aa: CASSPRVIGSYEQYF
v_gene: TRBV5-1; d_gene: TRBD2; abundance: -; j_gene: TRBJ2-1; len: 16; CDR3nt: TGCGCCAGCAGCCGCCGCCTAGCGGGGGATGACAATGAGCAGTTCTTC; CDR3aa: CASSRRLAGDDNEQFF
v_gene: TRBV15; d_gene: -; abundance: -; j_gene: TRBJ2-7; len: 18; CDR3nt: TGTGCCACCAGCAGAGATATGCCGGCCCGCCACAGACCCTACGAGCAGTACTTC; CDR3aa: CATSRDMPARHRPYEQYF
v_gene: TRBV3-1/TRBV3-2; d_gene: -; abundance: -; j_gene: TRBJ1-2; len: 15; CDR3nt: TGTGCCAGCAGCCAAGATTTGACTGTCACTTATGGCTACACCTTC; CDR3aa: CASSQDLTVTYGYTF
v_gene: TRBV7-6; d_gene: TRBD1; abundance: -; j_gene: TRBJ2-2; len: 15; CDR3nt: TGTGCCAGCAGCTTAGGACAGGGGGCCCCCGGGGAGCTGTTTTTT; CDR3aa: CASSLGQGAPGELFF
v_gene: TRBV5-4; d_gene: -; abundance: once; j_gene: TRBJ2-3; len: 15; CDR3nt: TGTGCCAGCAGCATTGATCCGGAGCTCACAGATACGCAGTATTTT; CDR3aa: CASSIDPELTDTQYF